The 24 T cell receptor beta chains presented below share a single source sample, sequenced in a study of blood T cell repertoires in COVID-19. The method was immunoSEQ multiplex PCR; TCRdb's version includes in-frame clones alone and lacks a portion of them. The sample has 400,000 to 550,000 clones, roughly 85% seen once. The sample taken for sequencing was PBMCs or T cells enriched from blood (not recorded which). The receptors were gathered from a woman aged 18-29 years with acute COVID-19.

The chain has TRBV10-3 and TRBJ1-3, with D possibly being TRBD1 (6 bases). The CDR3 contains 15 residues. Germline lookup yields CDR1 ENHRY and CDR2 SYGVKD. V was trimmed by 6 bases and J by 0 bases, leaving 12 bases between them. CDR3 protein: CAIRPTGPSGNTIYF. The CDR3 region has the DNA TGTGCCATCAGACCGACAGGTCCCTCTGGAAACACCATATATTTT.

The chain uses TRBV10-3 and TRBJ2-7; 10 nucleotides line up with TRBD1. V trimming: 3 bases; J trimming: 4 bases; junction bases outside the gene matches: 3. CDR3 length equals 14 residues. From germline, CDR1 is ENHRY and CDR2 SYGVKD. This CDR3 is CAISEGDRGYEQYF. The CDR3 DNA reads as TGTGCCATCAGTGAAGGGGACAGGGGTTACGAGCAGTACTTC.

In this sample, this clone turned up a few times. The chain is built from TRBV28 and TRBJ1-4; 8 nucleotides line up with TRBD1. The CDR3 runs to 15 residues. The germline V gene encodes CDR1 MDHEN and CDR2 SYDVKM. The V and J ends lost 4 bases and 2 bases, in that order; junction bases with no gene match: 3. The CDR3 DNA sequence: TGTGCCAGCAGTTCAGGGGGCGGGACTAATGAAAAACTGTTTTTT. It codes for CASSSGGGTNEKLFF. Based on the CDR3 plus reference TRBV28 and TRBJ1-4, the full variable domain is DVKVTQSSRYLVKRTGEKVFLECVQDMDHENMFWYRQDPGLGLRLIYFSYDVKMKEKGDIPEGYSVSREKKERFSLILESASTNQTSMYLCASSSGGGTNEKLFFGSGTQLSVL.

This clone showed up just once. This same CDR3 is encoded by further DNA sequences in the sample. The chain links TRBV12-5 to TRBJ1-1, with D possibly TRBD1 on 6 matching bases. The germline gives CDR1 LGHNT, CDR2 FRNRAP. This CDR3 has 11 residues. Trimming took off 6 bases at V and 5 bases at J, with 7 bases between the two ends. The CDR3 DNA sequence: TGTGCTAGTGGCCAGGGGACTGAAGCTTTCTTT. The encoded protein is CASGQGTEAFF.

The rearrangement uses TRBV4-1 and TRBJ2-5, with D possibly being TRBD1 (5 bases). The V end was cut by 1 base, the J end by 5 bases, with 14 bases between. Germline loops: CDR1 MGHRA, CDR2 YSYEKL. The CDR3 spans 15 residues. The DNA of the CDR3 is TGCGCCAGCAGCCAAGGGCAGGGTCGGTGGGAGACCCAGTACTTC. Protein: CASSQGQGRWETQYF.

V and J are TRBV5-6 and TRBJ1-6; 8 bases map to TRBD1. Trimming removed 2 bases from V and 9 bases from J; junction bases left unmatched: 7. This CDR3 is built from 15 residues. Germline CDR1 reads SGHDT; CDR2 reads YYEEEE. The CDR3 sequence is CASSFQGAILSPLHF. DNA for the CDR3: TGTGCCAGCAGCTTTCAGGGGGCGATTCTTTCACCCCTCCACTTT. Full variable domain (remainder filled in from reference TRBV5-6 and TRBJ1-6): DAGVTQSPTHLIKTRGQQVTLRCSPKSGHDTVSWYQQALGQGPQFIFQYYEEEERQRGNFPDRFSGHQFPNYSSELNVNALLLGDSALYLCASSFQGAILSPLHFGNGTRLTVT.

This chain uses TRBV18 with TRBJ1-2; TRBD1 matches at 7 bases. This CDR3 is 12 amino acids long. The V and J ends lost 6 bases and 8 bases, in that order; junction bases with no gene match: 6. Germline CDR1 is KGHSH and CDR2 is LQKENI. The CDR3 here is CASSPTGEGYTF. The CDR3 coding sequence is TGTGCCAGCTCCCCTACAGGGGAGGGCTACACCTTC.

The CDR3 sequence: CATHTSGGMYTGELFF. DNA of the CDR3: TGTGCCACGCATACTAGCGGGGGAATGTACACCGGGGAGCTGTTTTTT. This chain uses TRBV2 with TRBJ2-2; TRBD2 matches at 11 bases. CDR1 and CDR2 from the germline V gene are SNHLY and FYNNEI. The CDR3 sequence is 16 residues long. J was trimmed by 3 bases and V by 10 bases; bases with no gene match: 10.

This clone was counted a few times. The V call is TRBV12-5, the J call TRBJ1-5, with D perhaps matching TRBD1 (6 bases). Germline lookup yields CDR1 LGHNT and CDR2 FRNRAP. The CDR3 spans 14 residues. Trimming shortened V by 7 bases and J by 5 bases, and 15 bases separated the two germline ends. CDR3 amino acids: CASAPDSIHQPQHF. DNA of the CDR3: TGTGCTAGTGCCCCGGACAGCATCCATCAGCCCCAGCATTTT.

As concerns this clone: Other DNA sequences in the same sample also yield this CDR3. The rearrangement joins TRBV13 to TRBJ1-5, with 9 bases identical to TRBD1. The CDR3 runs to 14 residues. Germline V gene lookup returns CDR1 PRHDT and CDR2 FYEKMQ (reference sequence). V gave up 3 bases and J gave up 4 bases; unmatched junction bases: 1. The CDR3 DNA follows: TGTGCCAGCAGCTTGGGGACAGGGAATCAGCCCCAGCATTTT. This translates into CASSLGTGNQPQHF.

The rearrangement uses TRBV5-6 and TRBJ2-5; 9 nucleotides align to TRBD2. The CDR3 has 15 residues. V lost 3 bases, J lost 4 bases, and 7 bases stayed unmatched. The germline CDR1 and CDR2 sequences are SGHDT and YYEEEE. CDR3 in amino acids: CASSSPGLAAETQYF. CDR3 nucleotide sequence: TGTGCCAGCAGCTCCCCGGGACTAGCTGCAGAGACCCAGTACTTC.

This clone appeared once. The genes are TRBV5-4 and TRBJ2-7; 10 bases fit TRBD2. With V trimmed by 4 bases and J by 2 bases, 6 bases remained unmatched. The CDR3 is 15 residues long. The germline CDR1 and CDR2 sequences are SGHNT and YYREEE (reference sequence). This CDR3 is CASSMGLASTYEQYF. In DNA, the CDR3 is TGTGCCAGCAGCATGGGACTAGCGAGTACCTACGAGCAGTACTTC. Variable domain in full (rest from reference TRBV5-4 and TRBJ2-7): ETGVTQSPTHLIKTRGQQVTLRCSSQSGHNTVSWYQQALGQGPQFIFQYYREEENGRGNFPPRFSGLQFPNYSSELNVNALELDDSALYLCASSMGLASTYEQYFGPGTRLTVT.

The chain links TRBV15 to TRBJ2-6; the D gene is possibly TRBD1 (5 bases). Germline V CDR1 and CDR2: LNHNV, YYDKDF (reference sequence). CDR3 length: 16 residues. The ends were cut back, 1 base at V and 4 bases at J, with 11 bases in the middle. CDR3 region: CATSRAIGAGANVLTF. The CDR3 coding sequence is TGTGCCACCAGCAGAGCGATAGGGGCCGGGGCCAACGTCCTGACTTTC.

The chain uses TRBV19 and TRBJ2-7, with D possibly TRBD1 on 5 matching bases. V lost 1 base, J lost 3 bases, and 10 bases lay in between. This CDR3 is built from 14 residues. Germline values: CDR1 LNHDA, CDR2 SQIVND (reference sequence). DNA for the CDR3: TGTGCCAGTAGTATAGCCGACAGAAACTACGAGCAGTACTTC. Translated: CASSIADRNYEQYF.

The gene calls are TRBV6-6 and TRBJ1-4; the D gene is possibly TRBD1 (6 bases). The CDR3 sequence is 10 residues long. Trimming cost V 6 bases and J 12 bases, with 8 bases left between them. CDR1 is MNHNY, CDR2 SVGAGI, per germline (reference sequence). This chain's CDR3 is CASRSGELFF. The CDR3 bases are TGTGCCAGCAGGTCAGGGGAACTGTTTTTT.

J is TRBJ2-2 and V is TRBV6-5; 8 positions agree with TRBD2. This CDR3 is 16 amino acids long. Germline CDR1 reads MNHEY; CDR2 reads SVGAGI. The V and J ends lost 2 bases and 7 bases, in that order; junction bases with no gene match: 9. The CDR3 is CASSYGSGGDGGELFF. CDR3 DNA: TGTGCCAGCAGTTACGGGTCGGGAGGGGATGGCGGGGAGCTGTTTTTT.

This clone was recorded a few times. V and J are TRBV7-9 and TRBJ2-1, with D possibly TRBD2 on 6 matching bases. The germline CDR1 and CDR2 sequences are SEHNR and FQNEAQ (reference sequence). This CDR3 contains 16 residues. Trimming left V 2 bases short and J 2 bases short, with 13 bases between. CDR3 protein: CASSLNFASAYNEQFF. CDR3 bases: TGTGCCAGCAGCTTAAATTTCGCTAGCGCCTACAATGAGCAGTTCTTC.

This clone was detected only a few times. This chain joins TRBV7-6 and TRBJ2-7, with D uncertain. Deletions cut 0 bases from V and 5 bases from J, with 11 bases between. CDR1 and CDR2 from the germline V gene are SGHVS and FNYEAQ. The CDR3 loop spans 14 amino acids. Here the CDR3 DNA reads TGTGCCAGCAGCTTAGCACAGAATCACCACGAGCAGTACTTC. Amino acid sequence: CASSLAQNHHEQYF.

The chain combines TRBV7-9 with TRBJ2-5; 9 positions agree with TRBD2. J was trimmed by 1 base and V by 4 bases; bases with no gene match: 1. Germline loops: CDR1 SEHNR, CDR2 FQNEAQ (reference sequence). The CDR3 runs to 14 residues. This chain's CDR3 is CASSWTSVQETQYF. As DNA, the CDR3 is TGTGCCAGCAGCTGGACTAGCGTCCAAGAGACCCAGTACTTC.

The chain is built from TRBV28 and TRBJ2-3; D perhaps matches TRBD1 (5 bases). Trimming removed 7 bases from V and 1 base from J, with 12 bases in between. The germline V gene has CDR1 MDHEN and CDR2 SYDVKM. The CDR3 is 14 amino acids. Here the CDR3 DNA reads TGTGCCAGCAAACAGGCTGACGGCACAGATACGCAGTATTTT. Protein: CASKQADGTDTQYF. Complete variable domain (other parts from reference TRBV28 and TRBJ2-3): DVKVTQSSRYLVKRTGEKVFLECVQDMDHENMFWYRQDPGLGLRLIYFSYDVKMKEKGDIPEGYSVSREKKERFSLILESASTNQTSMYLCASKQADGTDTQYFGPGTRLTVL.

The chain has TRBV4-2 and TRBJ2-7, with TRBD2 matching 10 bases. Losses at the gene ends were 3 bases for V and 7 bases for J; bases not matched to a gene: 9. Germline V gene data show CDR1 as LGHNA and CDR2 as YNFKEQ. This CDR3 contains 15 residues. CDR3 nucleotide sequence: TGTGCCAGCAGCCATGCCAGCGGGGGGGCGGAGGAGCAGTACTTC. Protein sequence: CASSHASGGAEEQYF.

V gene TRBV9 combines with J gene TRBJ2-3, with 10 bases that match TRBD1. Trimming at V came to 7 bases and at J to 5 bases, leaving 13 bases not matched to a gene. The CDR3 spans 16 residues. The germline V gene has CDR1 SGDLS and CDR2 YYNGEE. CDR3 loop: CASGMGQGPLIDTQYF. The DNA for the CDR3 is TGTGCCAGCGGAATGGGACAGGGGCCTTTGATAGATACGCAGTATTTT.

V and J are TRBV7-8 and TRBJ1-6, with D maybe TRBD1 (5 bases). The germline V gene encodes CDR1 SGHVS and CDR2 FQNEAQ. The V gene lost 0 bases and the J gene lost 8 bases, with 11 bases spanning the gap. The CDR3 is made up of 15 amino acids. The DNA of the CDR3 is TGTGCCAGCAGCTTAGCAAGCGGGACGTATTCACCCCTCCACTTT. Translated, it gives CASSLASGTYSPLHF.

The genes are TRBV13 and TRBJ2-7; tentatively, D is TRBD1 (5 bases). CDR3 size: 14 residues. Germline V gives CDR1 PRHDT, CDR2 FYEKMQ (reference sequence). V gave up 7 bases and J gave up 2 bases, with 15 bases separating them. The CDR3: CASTHPTETYEQYF. The CDR3 DNA reads as TGTGCCAGCACCCATCCGACAGAAACCTACGAGCAGTACTTC.